Listed below are T cell receptor beta chains from one sample, sequenced in a study of Graves' ophthalmopathy and Graves' hyperthyroidism. A single record per CDR3 protein comes from TCRdb applying MiXCR to the multiplex PCR reads. The table has roughly 480,000 distinct CDR3 sequences, 13% to 15% seen once. Sequencing was carried out using blood. All receptors derive from a woman aged 25 to 39 with Graves' ophthalmopathy. Both conserved end residues are part of each CDR3.

>TRBJ2-5|TRBV15
CATSKGAQETQYF
>TRBJ1-6|TRBV27
CASSLSGSSPLHF
>TRBJ2-7|TRBV5-6
CASSAGLGFSYEQYF
>TRBJ1-2|TRBV12-5
CASGTRDRENYGYTF
>TRBJ1-1|TRBV19
CASSMHQGMRTEAFF
>TRBJ2-1|TRBV3-1
CASSQDRRAQYFNEQFF
>TRBJ1-1|TRBV30
CALLSGKTFF
>TRBJ2-4|TRBV18
CASSPLSDLLQNIQYF
>TRBJ2-5|TRBV19
CASSATRETQYF
>TRBJ2-5|TRBV30
CAWSGPGSQETQYF
>TRBJ2-6|TRBV9
CASSAPPGTDFAANVLTF
>TRBJ2-7|TRBV9
CASSVGQASEQYF